This T cell receptor beta chain was documented in a study of cytomegalovirus exposure and HLA in healthy donors. It was with 60 Vbeta and 13 Jbeta primers that the PCR ran. Method: immunoSEQ multiplex PCR; TCRdb's copy keeps in-frame clones and lacks some. The sample shows around 100,000 clones, less than 80% of them seen only once. This CDR3 is built from 15 residues. The V gene's germline CDR1 is LGHNA and CDR2 YNFKEQ. V lost 5 bases and J 4 bases, leaving 17 bases between the germline ends. V gene TRBV4-2 combines with J gene TRBJ2-5; a weak D match, TRBD1 (7 bases). The clonotype comes from a man younger than 45 in good health and CMV-seropositive. Sample: PBMCs. CDR3 amino acids: CASSGGTVGGETQYF. CDR3 sequence (DNA): TGTGCCAGCAGCGGAGGGACAGTTGGTGGAGAGACCCAGTACTTC.